This entry lists 13 T cell receptor beta chains sequenced from one sample in a study of cytomegalovirus exposure and HLA in healthy donors. Vbeta (60) and Jbeta (13) primers were used in the PCR. The repertoire was sequenced with immunoSEQ multiplex PCR; TCRdb's copy has only in-frame clones and lacks some. The table shows about 130,000 clones, with about 86% occurring only once. Sequencing was done on a sample of PBMCs. The source of these receptors is a man younger than 35 in good health and CMV-seronegative.

The chain employs TRBV4-1 and TRBJ2-1; tentative D call: TRBD1 (5 bases). Trimming shortened V by 0 bases and J by 4 bases, and 22 bases separated the two germline ends. The CDR3 consists of 19 residues. CDR1 and CDR2 (germline): MGHRA, YSYEKL. CDR3 sequence: CASSQESPSGSSRYNEQFF. CDR3 in DNA: TGCGCCAGCAGCCAAGAATCCCCCTCAGGGTCCTCAAGATACAATGAGCAGTTCTTC.

This clone was seen a few times. The rearrangement links TRBV5-8 to TRBJ1-5, with TRBD1 identical over 7 bases. V lost 0 bases and J lost 3; bases outside the gene matches: 6. This CDR3 has 16 residues. The germline CDR1 and CDR2 sequences are SGHTS and YDEGEE. CDR3 protein: CASSLVRQGVNQPQHF. The DNA for the CDR3 is TGTGCCAGCAGCTTGGTCCGACAGGGCGTCAATCAGCCCCAGCATTTT.

The chain employs TRBV6-5 and TRBJ2-2; weak D call: TRBD1 (6 bases). This CDR3 comprises 14 residues. The V end lost 7 bases, the J end lost 4 bases, and 13 bases lay between the germline ends. Germline lookup yields CDR1 MNHEY and CDR2 SVGAGI. CDR3 in DNA: TGTGCCAGCACCCTACGAGGGGGCACCGGGGAGCTGTTTTTT. Translation gives CASTLRGGTGELFF.

CDR3 region: CASSPSTLGAGGFYNEQFF. The CDR3 bases are TGTGCCAGCAGCCCCTCGACCTTGGGCGCGGGGGGCTTTTACAATGAGCAGTTCTTC. V usage is TRBV7-9 and J usage is TRBJ2-1, with 8 bases fitting TRBD2. From germline, CDR1 is SEHNR and CDR2 FQNEAQ (reference sequence). This CDR3 contains 19 residues. Trimming at V came to 5 bases and at J to 4 bases, leaving 19 bases not matched to a gene.

The chain has TRBV6-5 and TRBJ2-5; no definite D call. Germline CDR1 and CDR2: MNHEY and SVGAGI. V was cut by 8 bases and J by 1 base, with 11 bases left in between. This CDR3 is 13 amino acids long. CDR3 DNA: TGTGCCAGCTGTCGTTTCAGCCAAGAGACCCAGTACTTC. Protein product: CASCRFSQETQYF.

The rearrangement joins TRBV28 to TRBJ2-5; TRBD2 matches at 7 bases. The germline V gene encodes CDR1 MDHEN and CDR2 SYDVKM. V lost 4 bases and J lost 3; bases outside the gene matches: 14. The CDR3 sequence is 17 residues long. CDR3 sequence: CASSSLWLADLKETQYF. The CDR3 bases are TGTGCCAGCAGTTCGCTATGGCTAGCGGACCTAAAAGAGACCCAGTACTTC.

The chain links TRBV2 to TRBJ1-3; D ambiguous. The CDR3 extends over 15 amino acids. The germline V and J ends were trimmed by 4 bases and 4 bases, with 14 bases remaining between them. CDR1 is SNHLY and CDR2 is FYNNEI in the germline V gene. This CDR3 reads CASSGDYLRGNTIYF. The CDR3 nucleotides read TGTGCCAGCAGTGGCGACTACCTGCGAGGAAACACCATATATTTT.

This chain connects TRBV10-3 to TRBJ2-5; 8 bases align to TRBD1. The J call may be incorrect, as the DNA end agrees better with TRBJ2-7. This CDR3 has 14 residues. CDR1 is ENHRY, CDR2 SYGVKD, per germline. The chain's CDR3 is CAIRPGQEDIEQYF. The CDR3 nucleotides read TGTGCCATCAGGCCGGGACAGGAAGACATCGAGCAGTACTTC.

This rearrangement joins TRBV28 to TRBJ2-1; 8 nucleotides line up with TRBD2. This CDR3 contains 17 residues. The V gene end was trimmed by 6 bases and the J gene end by 7 bases; junction bases not matched to a gene: 17. Germline V gene data show CDR1 as MDHEN and CDR2 as SYDVKM. In nucleotides, the CDR3 is TGTGCCAGCAGAAAATCGACGGGGGGGGCCATGGGTAATGAGCAGTTCTTC. As protein: CASRKSTGGAMGNEQFF.

The V call is TRBV6-1, the J call TRBJ2-7, with a weak D call TRBD1 (5 bases). The CDR3 spans 15 residues. CDR1 and CDR2 (germline): MNHNS, SASEGT. The V end lost 0 bases, the J end lost 3 bases, and 12 bases lay between the germline ends. The CDR3: CASSEAQGVVYEQYF. The CDR3 DNA reads TGTGCCAGCAGTGAAGCACAAGGGGTGGTCTACGAGCAGTACTTC.

This clone was detected once. The genes are TRBV12-5 and TRBJ2-2; 7 bases fit TRBD1. V lost 3 bases, J lost 3 bases, and 4 bases stayed unmatched. From germline, CDR1 is LGHNT and CDR2 FRNRAP. CDR3 length: 15 amino acids. The CDR3 sequence: CASGLRTGDTGELFF. The CDR3 coding sequence is TGTGCTAGTGGTTTACGGACAGGCGACACCGGGGAGCTGTTTTTT.

The V gene is TRBV4-2, the J gene TRBJ1-4; D possibly corresponds to TRBD1 (6 bases). Germline V gene lookup returns CDR1 LGHNA and CDR2 YNFKEQ. The CDR3 contains 16 residues. Trimming removed 0 bases from V and 10 bases from J, with 18 bases in between. The CDR3 DNA reads TGTGCCAGCAGCCAAGAATCAGGGGCAGGGGTGGGAAAACTGTTTTTT. The encoded protein is CASSQESGAGVGKLFF.

The genes are TRBV9 and TRBJ2-5; the match to TRBD2 covers 7 bases. Unmatched junction bases numbered 6, after V lost 3 bases and J lost 4 bases. The CDR3 has 14 residues. Germline lookup yields CDR1 SGDLS and CDR2 YYNGEE. CDR3 region: CASSAGRSLETQYF. The CDR3, as DNA: TGTGCCAGCAGCGCCGGGAGGTCTCTAGAGACCCAGTACTTC.